The 6 T cell receptor beta chains presented below share a single source sample, sequenced in a study of blood T cell repertoires in COVID-19 (dated by TCRdb to 2020 to 2022). Libraries were built with the immunoSEQ multiplex PCR assay. Here the immuneACCESS table is served through TCRdb, limited to in-frame sequences with V and J called. Missing clones are a known gap in these copies; in checked studies unresolved V genes cover under half, and the rest lacks a known reason. Here the sample has about 220,000 clones; 80% occur a single time. Roughly 12% of the sample is taken by the ten largest. Input material: peripheral blood. The receptors originated from a human donor in a cohort sampled during active COVID-19.

The V gene is TRBV5-1, the J gene TRBJ1-1, with a weak D call TRBD1 (5 bases). Germline V gene lookup returns CDR1 SGHRS and CDR2 YFSETQ. V lost 4 bases and J lost 4, with 17 bases in between. The CDR3 extends over 15 amino acids. DNA of the CDR3: TGCGCCAGCAGCCGGAAGACGAGCGGGGGCACTGAAGCTTTCTTT. It yields the protein CASSRKTSGGTEAFF.

The CDR3 protein is CASSARFSYNEQFF. CDR3 nucleotides: TGTGCCAGCAGCGCCAGGTTCTCCTACAATGAGCAGTTCTTC. V and J are TRBV5-8 and TRBJ2-1, with D unresolved. From germline, CDR1 is SGHTS and CDR2 YDEGEE. The germline V and J ends were trimmed by 4 bases and 0 bases, with 8 bases remaining between them. The CDR3 spans 14 residues.

CDR3 in amino acids: CASNPTGQGEKLFF. CDR3 coding DNA: TGTGCCAGTAATCCAACAGGGCAGGGCGAAAAACTGTTTTTT. This chain uses TRBV19 with TRBJ1-4; D may be TRBD1 (6 bases). V was pared by 7 bases and J by 8 bases, with 17 bases between. This CDR3 region has 14 residues. Germline V gene sequence: CDR1 LNHDA, CDR2 SQIVND (reference sequence).

The rearrangement joins TRBV28 to TRBJ1-4, with 10 bases lining up with TRBD1. Per the germline V gene, CDR1 is MDHEN and CDR2 is SYDVKM. The CDR3 has 17 amino acids. Trimming removed 2 bases from V and 4 bases from J; junction bases left unmatched: 7. The CDR3 loop reads CASSLEGQGRNNEKLFF. CDR3 bases: TGTGCCAGCAGTTTAGAGGGACAGGGGAGGAATAATGAAAAACTGTTTTTT.

In DNA, the CDR3 is TGCGCCAGCAGCTACGCCGACAGGGGGCCTGGCTACACCTTC. This encodes CASSYADRGPGYTF. The rearrangement joins TRBV5-1 to TRBJ1-2; 10 bases are a match to TRBD1. The CDR3 has 14 residues. V trimming: 3 bases; J trimming: 7 bases; junction bases outside the gene matches: 6. From germline, CDR1 is SGHRS and CDR2 YFSETQ. Full variable domain (remainder filled in from reference TRBV5-1 and TRBJ1-2): KAGVTQTPRYLIKTRGQQVTLSCSPISGHRSVSWYQQTPGQGLQFLFEYFSETQRNKGNFPGRFSGRQFSNSRSEMNVSTLELGDSALYLCASSYADRGPGYTFGSGTRLTVV.

This chain joins TRBV19 and TRBJ2-2; TRBD1 matches 8 bases. CDR1 is LNHDA, CDR2 SQIVND, per germline (reference sequence). The ends lost 7 bases at V and 0 bases at J; junction bases unmatched: 10. The CDR3 consists of 17 residues. The CDR3 sequence: CASIRHGQGANTGELFF. The CDR3 DNA sequence: TGTGCCAGTATTAGGCACGGACAGGGAGCGAACACCGGGGAGCTGTTTTTT.